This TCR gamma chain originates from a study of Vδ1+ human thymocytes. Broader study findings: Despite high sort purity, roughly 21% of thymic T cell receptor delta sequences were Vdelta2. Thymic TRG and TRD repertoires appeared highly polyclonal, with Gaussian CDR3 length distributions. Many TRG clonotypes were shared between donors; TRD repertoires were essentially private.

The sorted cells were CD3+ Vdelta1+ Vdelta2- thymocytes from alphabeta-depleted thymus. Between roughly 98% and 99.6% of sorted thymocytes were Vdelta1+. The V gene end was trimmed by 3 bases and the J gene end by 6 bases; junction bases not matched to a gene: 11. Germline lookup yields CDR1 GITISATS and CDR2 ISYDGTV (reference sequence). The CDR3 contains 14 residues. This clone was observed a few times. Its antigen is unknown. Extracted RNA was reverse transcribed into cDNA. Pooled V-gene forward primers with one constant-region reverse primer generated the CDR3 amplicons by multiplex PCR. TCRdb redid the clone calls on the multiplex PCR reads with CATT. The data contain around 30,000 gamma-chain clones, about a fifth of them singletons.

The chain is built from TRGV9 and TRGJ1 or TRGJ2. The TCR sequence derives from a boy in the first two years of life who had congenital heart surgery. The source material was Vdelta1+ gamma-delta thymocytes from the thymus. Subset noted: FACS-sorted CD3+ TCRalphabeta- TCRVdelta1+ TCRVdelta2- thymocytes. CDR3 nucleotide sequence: TGTGCCTTGTGGGAGACTGCAGGTGGTTATAAGAAACTCTTT. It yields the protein CALWETAGGYKKLF.